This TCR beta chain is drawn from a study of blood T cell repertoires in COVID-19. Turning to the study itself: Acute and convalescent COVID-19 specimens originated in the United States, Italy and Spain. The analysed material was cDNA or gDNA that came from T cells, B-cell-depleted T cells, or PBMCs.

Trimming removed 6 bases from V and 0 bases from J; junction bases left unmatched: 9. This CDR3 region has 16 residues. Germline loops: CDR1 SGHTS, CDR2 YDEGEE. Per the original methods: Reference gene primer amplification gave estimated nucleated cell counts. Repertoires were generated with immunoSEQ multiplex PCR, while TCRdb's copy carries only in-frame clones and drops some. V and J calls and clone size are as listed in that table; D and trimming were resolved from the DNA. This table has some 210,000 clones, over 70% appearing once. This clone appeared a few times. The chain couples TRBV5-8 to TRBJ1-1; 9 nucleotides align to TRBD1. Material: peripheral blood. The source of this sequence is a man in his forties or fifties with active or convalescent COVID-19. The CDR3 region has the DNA TGTGCCAGCAACGCCGGGACAGGGAAAATGAACACTGAAGCTTTCTTT. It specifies CASNAGTGKMNTEAFF.